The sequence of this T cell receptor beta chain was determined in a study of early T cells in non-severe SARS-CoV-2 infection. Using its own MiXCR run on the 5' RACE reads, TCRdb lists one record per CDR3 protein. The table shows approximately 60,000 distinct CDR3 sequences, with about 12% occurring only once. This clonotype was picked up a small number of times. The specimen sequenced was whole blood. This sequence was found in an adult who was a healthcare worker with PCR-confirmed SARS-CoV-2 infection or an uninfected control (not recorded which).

CDR3 residues: CSAILSGNTQYF. CDR3 nucleotide sequence: TGCAGTGCTATTCTGTCCGGGAATACGCAGTATTTT. The chain is built from TRBV20-1 and TRBJ2-3; a possible D gene is TRBD2 (5 bases). Germline V gene sequence: CDR1 DFQATT, CDR2 SNEGSKA (reference sequence). The germline V and J ends were trimmed by 4 bases and 7 bases, with 12 bases remaining between them. This CDR3 is built from 12 residues.